Given below is one T cell receptor (beta chain) in context. Its specificity is unknown. This specimen belongs to a study of long-term antiretroviral therapy in people with HIV. Study outcomes and limitations: Clones showing expansion before ART dominated the repertoire at all time points.

No fewer than two post-ART and no fewer than one pre-ART PBMC samples existed for each donor. V was clipped by 0 bases and J by 2 bases, with 11 bases between them. The CDR3 contains 15 residues. Germline CDR1 and CDR2: SGHRS and YFSETQ. Survey-level immunoSEQ v3.0 assays were run. Only in-frame clones appear in the TCRdb table, and some are missing; sequencing was by immunoSEQ multiplex PCR. Counted here are over 30,000 clones, about three quarters occurring once; the ten biggest clones make up 7.1%. The specimen comprised unsorted PBMCs, sampled 2 years after starting antiretroviral therapy. The rearrangement links TRBV5-1 to TRBJ1-1, with no clear D. The TCR originated in a woman aged 45-59 years with HIV. The CDR3 is CASSLGDLPNTEAFF. The CDR3 nucleotides read TGCGCCAGCAGCTTGGGAGACCTCCCCAACACTGAAGCTTTCTTT.